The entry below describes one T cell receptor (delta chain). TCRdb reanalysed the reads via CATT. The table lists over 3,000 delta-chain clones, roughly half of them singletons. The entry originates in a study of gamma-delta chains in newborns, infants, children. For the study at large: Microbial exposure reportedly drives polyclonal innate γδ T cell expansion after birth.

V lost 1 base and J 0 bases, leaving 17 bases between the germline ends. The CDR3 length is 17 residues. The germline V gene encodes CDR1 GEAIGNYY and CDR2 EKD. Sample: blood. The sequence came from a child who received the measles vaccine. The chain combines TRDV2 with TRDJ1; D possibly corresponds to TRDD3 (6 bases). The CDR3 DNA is TGTGCCTGTGACACGCTAGAAGCTGGGGAGTACACCGATAAACTCATCTTT. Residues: CACDTLEAGEYTDKLIF.